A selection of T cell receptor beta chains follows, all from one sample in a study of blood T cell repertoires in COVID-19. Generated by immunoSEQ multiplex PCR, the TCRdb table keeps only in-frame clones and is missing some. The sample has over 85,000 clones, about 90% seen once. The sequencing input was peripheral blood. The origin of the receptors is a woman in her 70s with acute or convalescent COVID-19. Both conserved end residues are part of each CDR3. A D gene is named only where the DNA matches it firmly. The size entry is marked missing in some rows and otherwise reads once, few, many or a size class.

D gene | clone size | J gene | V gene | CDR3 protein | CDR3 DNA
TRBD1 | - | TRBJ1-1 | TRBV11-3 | CASSLGQGEAFF | TGTGCCAGCAGCTTAGGACAGGGAGAAGCTTTCTTT
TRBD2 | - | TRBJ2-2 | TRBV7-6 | CASSPSSGRVVTGELFF | TGTGCCAGCAGTCCAAGTAGCGGGAGGGTAGTCACCGGGGAGCTGTTTTTT
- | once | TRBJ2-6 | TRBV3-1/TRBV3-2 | CASSQETRANVLTF | TGTGCCAGCAGCCAAGAAACAAGGGCCAACGTCCTGACTTTC
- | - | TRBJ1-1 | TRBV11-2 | CASSLLGGQNTEAFF | TGTGCCAGCAGCTTACTTGGGGGACAGAACACTGAAGCTTTCTTT
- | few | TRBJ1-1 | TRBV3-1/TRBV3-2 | CASSRGMNTEAFF | TGTGCCAGCAGCCGGGGCATGAACACTGAAGCTTTCTTT
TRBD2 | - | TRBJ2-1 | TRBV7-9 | CASSSRLAVPNEQFF | TGTGCCAGCAGCTCTAGACTAGCGGTTCCAAATGAGCAGTTCTTC
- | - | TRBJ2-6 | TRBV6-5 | CASSRLFSGANVLTF | TGTGCCAGCAGTAGACTGTTCTCTGGGGCCAACGTCCTGACTTTC
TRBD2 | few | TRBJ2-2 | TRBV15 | CATSRQSGRASGELFF | TGTGCCACCAGCAGACAAAGCGGGAGGGCCTCCGGGGAGCTGTTTTTT
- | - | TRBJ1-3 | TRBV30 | CAWSVALAGASGNTIYF | TGTGCCTGGAGTGTTGCTCTGGCAGGGGCAAGTGGAAACACCATATATTTT
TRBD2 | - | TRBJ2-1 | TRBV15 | CATSRVGLAGGLPQFF | TGTGCCACCAGCAGAGTCGGTCTAGCGGGGGGTCTTCCGCAGTTCTTC
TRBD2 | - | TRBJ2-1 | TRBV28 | CASSLLAGGWNEQFF | TGTGCCAGCAGCCTACTAGCGGGAGGGTGGAATGAGCAGTTCTTC
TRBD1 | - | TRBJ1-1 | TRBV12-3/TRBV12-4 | CASRDRGGTEAFF | TGTGCCAGCAGAGACAGGGGTGGCACTGAAGCTTTCTTT
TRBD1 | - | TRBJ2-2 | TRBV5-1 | CASSNRDRGNGELFF | TGCGCCAGCAGCAACCGGGACAGGGGGAACGGGGAGCTGTTTTTT
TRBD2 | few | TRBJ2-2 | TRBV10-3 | CAISTLAEANTGELFF | TGTGCCATCAGTACGCTAGCGGAGGCGAACACCGGGGAGCTGTTTTTT
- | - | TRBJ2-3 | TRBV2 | CASMQTSGGATDTQYF | TGTGCCAGCATGCAAACGTCGGGGGGCGCGACAGATACGCAGTATTTT
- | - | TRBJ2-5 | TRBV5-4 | CASSSRYQETQYF | TGTGCCAGCAGCTCTAGGTACCAAGAGACCCAGTACTTC
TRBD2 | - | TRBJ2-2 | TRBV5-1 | CASSYQREPNTGELFF | TGCGCCAGCAGCTACCAGCGGGAACCGAACACCGGGGAGCTGTTTTTT
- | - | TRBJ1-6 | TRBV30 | CAWSGQKGLNSPLHF | TGTGCCTGGAGTGGACAGAAGGGTCTTAATTCACCCCTCCACTTT
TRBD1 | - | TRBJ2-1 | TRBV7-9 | CASSPRVGWDRANNEQFF | TGTGCCAGCAGCCCCCGGGTTGGTTGGGACAGGGCGAACAATGAGCAGTTCTTC
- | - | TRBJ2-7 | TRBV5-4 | CASSLDRRSYEQYF | TGTGCCAGCAGCCTTGACAGGCGCTCCTACGAGCAGTACTTC
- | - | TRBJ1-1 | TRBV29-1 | CSGGHTNTEAFF | TGCAGCGGTGGACACACGAACACTGAAGCTTTCTTT
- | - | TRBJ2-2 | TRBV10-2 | CATTVPNTGELFF | TGCGCCACCACGGTTCCCAACACCGGGGAGCTGTTTTTT
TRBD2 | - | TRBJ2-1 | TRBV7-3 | CASSVLAGALNEQFF | TGTGCCAGCAGCGTGCTAGCGGGGGCCCTTAATGAGCAGTTCTTC
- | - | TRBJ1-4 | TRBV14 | CASSPWHGGKLFF | TGTGCCAGCAGCCCTTGGCACGGGGGAAAACTGTTTTTT